This T cell receptor beta chain is from a study of hypomethylating agent response in myelodysplastic syndrome. Study-level information: Non-responders met neither complete response nor hematologic improvement criteria, which defined response.

The assay was immunoSEQ multiplex PCR, and TCRdb's table has in-frame clones only and misses some. The sample holds several thousand clones, around 82% seen once. The CDR3 runs 15 residues. The V and J ends lost 6 bases and 6 bases respectively, with 15 bases between them. The V gene's germline CDR1 is SEHNR and CDR2 FQNEAQ (reference sequence). Source: bone marrow, taken before or after starting hypomethylating agent treatment for myelodysplastic syndrome (not recorded which). The chain couples TRBV7-9 to TRBJ1-6, with D hard to call. This TCR derives from a human donor with myelodysplastic syndrome. The CDR3 DNA reads as TGTGCCAGCAGTTCCCGAGAGTCTGGTAATTCACCCCTCCACTTT. Residues: CASSSRESGNSPLHF.